This TCR beta chain was sequenced for a study of blood T cells in healthy people across ages. Using a J-beta primer mix together with a sample-barcoded 5' primer, a second PCR was run for roughly 6 to 11 cycles. Each cDNA was tagged by a template-switch adaptor containing 12 random nucleotides. TCRdb redid the calling of the 5' RACE reads with MiXCR, one entry per CDR3 protein. The top ten clones hold around 2.1% of a sample with under 2,000,000 distinct CDR3 sequences, roughly 52% of them seen once. V was clipped by 6 bases and J by 3 bases, with 11 bases between them. CDR3 length: 12 amino acids. Germline-derived CDR1 and CDR2 are DFQATT and SNEGSKA (reference sequence).

This clonotype originated in a middle-aged woman in good health. Sequenced input: blood. The chain is built from TRBV20-1 and TRBJ1-2; D remains ambiguous. CDR3 nucleotides: TGCAGTGCCGCCCATCTGGACTATGGCTACACCTTC. Its protein is CSAAHLDYGYTF.